This T cell receptor (beta chain) was recorded in a study of blood T cell repertoires in COVID-19. Whole-study context: Acute and convalescent COVID-19 specimens originated in the United States, Italy and Spain. Sources were T cells, B-cell-depleted T cells, or PBMCs; the material itself was cDNA or gDNA.

Original processing notes: It was from reference gene primer amplification that nucleated cell counts were estimated. TCRdb's table, derived via immunoSEQ multiplex PCR, lists solely in-frame clones and lacks some. V, J and clone size reflect that table, while D and trimming were determined from the DNA. Of around 250,000 clones detected, roughly 88% appear once; the ten largest clones hold 2.5% to 3.5%. The CDR3 has 18 residues. The trim removed 0 bases at V and 0 bases at J, leaving 8 bases unmatched. In germline, CDR1 is SEHNR, CDR2 FQNEAQ (reference sequence). The sample was peripheral blood. The sequence was collected from a woman aged 25 to 39 with active or convalescent COVID-19. V gene TRBV7-9 combines with J gene TRBJ1-3; TRBD1 matches 7 bases. CDR3 sequence reads: CASSLATGQLNSGNTIYF. CDR3 DNA sequence: TGTGCCAGCAGCTTAGCCACGGGACAGCTCAACTCTGGAAACACCATATATTTT.